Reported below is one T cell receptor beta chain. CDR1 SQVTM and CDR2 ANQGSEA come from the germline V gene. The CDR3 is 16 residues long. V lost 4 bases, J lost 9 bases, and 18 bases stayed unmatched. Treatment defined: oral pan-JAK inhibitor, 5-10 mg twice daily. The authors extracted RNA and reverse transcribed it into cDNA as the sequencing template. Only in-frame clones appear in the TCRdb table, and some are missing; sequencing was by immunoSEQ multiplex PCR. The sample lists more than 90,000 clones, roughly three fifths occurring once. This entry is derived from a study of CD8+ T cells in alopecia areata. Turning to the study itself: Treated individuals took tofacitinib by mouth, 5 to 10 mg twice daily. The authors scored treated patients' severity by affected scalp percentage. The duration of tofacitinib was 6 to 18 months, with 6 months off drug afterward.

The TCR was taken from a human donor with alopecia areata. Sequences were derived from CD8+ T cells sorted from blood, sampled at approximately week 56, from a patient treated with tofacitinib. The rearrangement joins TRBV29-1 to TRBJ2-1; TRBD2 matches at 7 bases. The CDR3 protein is CSVVGGSGGTVGEQFF. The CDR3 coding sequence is TGCAGCGTTGTGGGGGGGAGCGGTGGAACGGTGGGTGAGCAGTTCTTC.